This T cell receptor beta chain was profiled in a study of graft-versus-host responses after intestinal transplantation. Study-level information: Anti-thymocyte globulin was used for induction in all recipients, who then took tacrolimus and steroids for roughly 3 years.

Trimming removed 3 bases from V and 2 bases from J; junction bases left unmatched: 3. CDR1 and CDR2 (germline): SGDLS, YYNGEE. The CDR3 covers 16 residues. Repertoires were generated with immunoSEQ multiplex PCR, while TCRdb's copy carries only in-frame clones and drops some. The table shows 99,000 or so clones, with roughly 86% occurring only once. The source is a human patient who received an intestinal transplant, so some T cells may come from the graft donor. Sequencing used PBMCs, obtained 255 days after intestinal transplant. The gene calls are TRBV9 and TRBJ2-6; 9 bases agree with TRBD1. The CDR3 nucleotides read TGTGCCAGCAGCGCGGGGACAGGGCCTGGGGCCAACGTCCTGACTTTC. This gives the protein CASSAGTGPGANVLTF.